A selection of T cell receptor beta chains follows, all from one sample in a study of shared clonotypes between healthy human individuals. Libraries were prepared by immunoSEQ multiplex PCR; TCRdb keeps only in-frame clonotypes and omits some of them. This table has roughly 450,000 clones, 75% to 85% appearing once. The sample taken for sequencing was PBMCs. The origin of the receptors is a woman aged 40-49 years in good health. Some clones in this sample may be carry-over from other donors' samples. Each CDR3 is given with its conserved first and last residue. Each record gives: clone size, V gene, D gene, J gene, CDR3 DNA, CDR3 protein. The D gene is left open where the match is weak. The size of a clone is reported for some rows only, either as once, few or many, or as a class for expanded clones.

abundance: .
v_gene: TRBV29-1
d_gene: .
j_gene: TRBJ2-7
CDR3nt: TGCAGCGTTCTACCGGGGGCCGGAGGCGAGCAGTACTTC
CDR3aa: CSVLPGAGGEQYF

abundance: .
v_gene: TRBV11-2
d_gene: .
j_gene: TRBJ2-5
CDR3nt: TGTGCCAGCAGCTTAGTTAGGGAGACCCAGTACTTC
CDR3aa: CASSLVRETQYF

abundance: .
v_gene: TRBV30
d_gene: .
j_gene: TRBJ2-4
CDR3nt: TGTGCCTGGATTCCCGACTCGCGGGTGAGCTTAGCCAAAAACATTCAGTACTTC
CDR3aa: CAWIPDSRVSLAKNIQYF

abundance: .
v_gene: TRBV7-3
d_gene: .
j_gene: TRBJ2-7
CDR3nt: TGTGCCAGCAGCACCACCGTCGTGGCGGCTGCCTTTGAGCAGTACTTC
CDR3aa: CASSTTVVAAAFEQYF

abundance: few
v_gene: TRBV7-2
d_gene: TRBD1
j_gene: TRBJ2-7
CDR3nt: TGTGCCAGCAGCTTAATGGCGGGACAGGGCGGCTCCTACGAGCAGTACTTC
CDR3aa: CASSLMAGQGGSYEQYF

abundance: .
v_gene: TRBV7-9
d_gene: .
j_gene: TRBJ1-1
CDR3nt: TGTGCCAGCAGCTTTGCCGACACTGAAGCTTTCTTT
CDR3aa: CASSFADTEAFF

abundance: .
v_gene: TRBV5-4
d_gene: TRBD2
j_gene: TRBJ2-7
CDR3nt: TGTGCCAGCAGCTTACTAGCGGGAGAGGGCGAGCAGTACTTC
CDR3aa: CASSLLAGEGEQYF

abundance: few
v_gene: TRBV4-3
d_gene: .
j_gene: TRBJ1-2
CDR3nt: TGCGCCAGCAGCCAATTCTCCGGGAGAGGAGGCATGACTTATGGCTACACCTTC
CDR3aa: CASSQFSGRGGMTYGYTF

abundance: .
v_gene: TRBV6-1
d_gene: .
j_gene: TRBJ2-3
CDR3nt: TGTGCCAGCAGTGGACAGGTGAGCACAGATACGCAGTATTTT
CDR3aa: CASSGQVSTDTQYF

abundance: .
v_gene: TRBV5-1
d_gene: TRBD2
j_gene: TRBJ2-1
CDR3nt: TGCGCCAGCAGCTTGGGCCCGGGACTAGCGGTGAATGAGCAGTTCTTC
CDR3aa: CASSLGPGLAVNEQFF

abundance: .
v_gene: TRBV30
d_gene: .
j_gene: TRBJ2-5
CDR3nt: TGTGCCTGGAGTCGTACTAGTGGCCAAGAGACCCAGTACTTC
CDR3aa: CAWSRTSGQETQYF

abundance: .
v_gene: TRBV28
d_gene: .
j_gene: TRBJ2-5
CDR3nt: TGTGCCAGTACAAGGACAGCCAAAGAGACCCAGTACTTC
CDR3aa: CASTRTAKETQYF

abundance: .
v_gene: TRBV28
d_gene: TRBD2
j_gene: TRBJ2-3
CDR3nt: TGTGCCAGCAGGGAAGCGGGAGTCCCAGATACGCAGTATTTT
CDR3aa: CASREAGVPDTQYF

abundance: .
v_gene: TRBV5-1
d_gene: TRBD2
j_gene: TRBJ2-3
CDR3nt: TGCGCCAGCAGCTTGGCCGCACTAGCGGGAGTGGATACGCAGTATTTT
CDR3aa: CASSLAALAGVDTQYF

abundance: .
v_gene: TRBV2
d_gene: .
j_gene: TRBJ2-1
CDR3nt: TGTGCCAGCAGTGGTAACGATGAGCAGTTCTTC
CDR3aa: CASSGNDEQFF

abundance: .
v_gene: TRBV7-8
d_gene: TRBD1
j_gene: TRBJ1-5
CDR3nt: TGTGCCAGCAGCCCGAGACGGACAGGGGTGAATCAGCCCCAGCATTTT
CDR3aa: CASSPRRTGVNQPQHF

abundance: .
v_gene: TRBV10-3
d_gene: .
j_gene: TRBJ2-1
CDR3nt: TGTGCCATCATCATGGAGATCCTATACAATGAGCAGTTCTTC
CDR3aa: CAIIMEILYNEQFF

abundance: .
v_gene: TRBV7-9
d_gene: .
j_gene: TRBJ2-1
CDR3nt: TGTGCCAGCAGCCCAGGGACCTTCAATGAGCAGTTCTTC
CDR3aa: CASSPGTFNEQFF

abundance: .
v_gene: TRBV28
d_gene: TRBD2
j_gene: TRBJ2-7
CDR3nt: TGTGCCAGCAGTTTGCGGGGGGTAGGCTACGAGCAGTACTTC
CDR3aa: CASSLRGVGYEQYF

abundance: .
v_gene: TRBV6-6
d_gene: TRBD2
j_gene: TRBJ2-3
CDR3nt: TGTGCCAGCAGTTACCAGGGACTAAGCACAGATACGCAGTATTTT
CDR3aa: CASSYQGLSTDTQYF

abundance: once
v_gene: TRBV28
d_gene: .
j_gene: TRBJ1-1
CDR3nt: TGTGCCAGCAGTTTGCAGACAGTCGAAGCTTTCTTT
CDR3aa: CASSLQTVEAFF

abundance: few
v_gene: TRBV28
d_gene: .
j_gene: TRBJ2-5
CDR3nt: TGTGCCAGCAGCCCCATGCGGGCAGGCAGAGAGACCCAGTACTTC
CDR3aa: CASSPMRAGRETQYF

abundance: .
v_gene: TRBV11-2
d_gene: .
j_gene: TRBJ2-3
CDR3nt: TGTGCCAGCAGCTTAATACCCCAGGGTTCAGATACGCAGTATTTT
CDR3aa: CASSLIPQGSDTQYF

abundance: .
v_gene: TRBV19
d_gene: TRBD1
j_gene: TRBJ2-2
CDR3nt: TGTGCCAGTAGTAACCGGGACAGGGCTGGCGGGGAGCTGTTTTTT
CDR3aa: CASSNRDRAGGELFF

abundance: .
v_gene: TRBV11-3
d_gene: .
j_gene: TRBJ2-1
CDR3nt: TGTGCCAGCAGTGCGGGCGACGCTACCTACAATGAGCAGTTCTTC
CDR3aa: CASSAGDATYNEQFF

abundance: many
v_gene: TRBV27
d_gene: .
j_gene: TRBJ2-2
CDR3nt: TGTGCCAGCAGTCCCCAGATGAACACCGGGGAGCTGTTTTTT
CDR3aa: CASSPQMNTGELFF